The sequence of this TCR beta chain was determined in a study of CD8 T cells in Susac syndrome (dated by TCRdb to the late 2010s). Regarding the study in general: Repertoire sequencing was used to test whether CD8+ T cell activation and differentiation in Susac syndrome was antigen driven. The study compared CD8+ T cell repertoire clonality among 12 healthy donors, around 14 Susac syndrome patients and approximately 16 multiple sclerosis patients.

The full study reports these points: The study acknowledged that relatively few individuals were included in the TCR sequencing and HLA analysis.

To note about this clonotype: No cognate antigen has been identified for it. No clone much larger than this one lies a single base away; base qualities are absent.

RNA was extracted using the RNeasy kit, and roughly 0.5 to 1 ug of the RNA was reverse transcribed with random hexamers. The immunoSEQ multiplex PCR assay, which covers 54 Vbeta and 13 Jbeta segments, was used to amplify TCR beta CDR3 regions. Bias from PCR amplification was corrected by using a synthetic template baseline for primer optimization and for computational correction. Per the original workflow: Reads were assigned to V, D and J genes according to IMGT and analyzed in immunoSEQ Analyzer, with only productive sequences retained. Clonality was computed as one minus Shannon entropy normalized by log2 of the number of productive unique sequences. For each patient and control, public and private clones were evaluated among the 100 most prevalent clones. Clones were defined as Susac-specific when absent from the healthy and MS cohorts, from roughly 1,100 published viral clones and from other ImmuneACCESS disease sequences. The public reads were reanalyzed by TCRdb: fastp trimming at Q25, MiXCR alignment, in-frame beta chains only. Duplicate CDR3 protein sequences are folded into a single record with the most common DNA and genes. TCRdb, not the original authors, processed these V and J calls. This sample is represented by about 22,000 distinct CDR3 sequences; approximately 93% of them were singletons. The top ten hold around 0.28% of the sample.

From its cysteine to its phenylalanine, the CDR3 spans 15 amino acids. Only the CDR3 part of the read is kept: 45 bases, read in frame from the first base. CDR1 and CDR2 are drawn from the germline V gene (reference sequence): DFQATT, SNEGSKA. The junction carries 17 bases between V and J, which are trimmed by 0 bases and 6 bases respectively. High-throughput TCR beta sequencing profiled peripheral blood CD8+ and CD4+ T cells from healthy donors, Susac syndrome patients and multiple sclerosis patients. Healthy donors were age- and sex-matched controls. Bulk CD8+ and CD4+ T cells were purified by magnetic negative isolation, whereas CD8+ TEMRA cells were enriched by FACS. Blood was collected in EDTA tubes and processed within 24 hours, with PBMCs isolated through density gradient centrifugation. PBMCs destined for TCR sequencing were cryopreserved in liquid nitrogen and later thawed in a 37 °C water bath. Purity of sorted or isolated CD4+, CD8+ and CD8+ TEMRA cells was at least 90%.

The chain links TRBV20-1 with TRBJ1-1; a confident D gene designation cannot be given. Input material: CD8+ T cells from PBMCs. The receptor was derived from a human donor in good health. The nucleotide sequence reads as follows: TGCAGTGCTAGAGATATACGCTATAGTTATGCTGAAGCTTTCTTT. This is translated as CSARDIRYSYAEAFF.